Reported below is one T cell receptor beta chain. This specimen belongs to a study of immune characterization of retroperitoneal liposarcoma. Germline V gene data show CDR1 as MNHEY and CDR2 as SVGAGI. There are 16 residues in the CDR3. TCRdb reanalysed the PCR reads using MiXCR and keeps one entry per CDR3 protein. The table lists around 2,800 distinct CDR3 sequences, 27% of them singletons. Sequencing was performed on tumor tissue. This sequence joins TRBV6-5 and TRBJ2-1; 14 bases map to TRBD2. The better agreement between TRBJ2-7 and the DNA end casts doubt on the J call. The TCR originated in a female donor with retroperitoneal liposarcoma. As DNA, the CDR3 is TGTGCCAGCAGTTACTCGATTGGACTAGCGGGAGGTGAGCAGTACTTC. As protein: CASSYSIGLAGGEQYF.